This TCR beta chain stems from a study of early T cells in non-severe SARS-CoV-2 infection. Germline lookup yields CDR1 SGHVS and CDR2 FQNEAQ. V shed 4 bases and J shed 2 bases, with 12 bases lying between them. This CDR3 is 15 amino acids long. TCRdb independently ran MiXCR on the 5' RACE reads; one entry per CDR3 protein. This table has more than 85,000 distinct CDR3 sequences, around 12% appearing once. This clonotype originated in an adult who was a healthcare worker with PCR-confirmed SARS-CoV-2 infection or an uninfected control (not recorded which). The V and J genes are TRBV7-8 and TRBJ2-1, with no clear D. The sample consisted of whole blood, taken at baseline. CDR3 coding DNA: TGTGCCAGCAGCTCCGACAAGCGTCCCTACAATGAGCAGTTCTTC. Translated, it gives CASSSDKRPYNEQFF.